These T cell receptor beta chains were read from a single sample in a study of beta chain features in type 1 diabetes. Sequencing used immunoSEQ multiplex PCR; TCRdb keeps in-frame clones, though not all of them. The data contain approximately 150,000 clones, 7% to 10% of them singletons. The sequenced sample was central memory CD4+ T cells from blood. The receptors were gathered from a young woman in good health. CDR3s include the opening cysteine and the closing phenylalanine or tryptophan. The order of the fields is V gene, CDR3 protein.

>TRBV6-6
CASSYGGRQETQYF
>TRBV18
CASSPGTARDGYTF
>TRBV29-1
CSVGGGEGYGYTF
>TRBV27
CASSLSGSWNTEAFF
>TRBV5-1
CASSLSAPPNNEQFF
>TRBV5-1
CASTTEDRGLTQYF
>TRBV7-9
CASSRDSPTGELFF
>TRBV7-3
CASSPHTGELFF
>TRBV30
CAWSVNSGGAADTQYF
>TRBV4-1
CASRDSGGSSYEQYF
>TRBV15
CATSRGGLAGGNTGELFF
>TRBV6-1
CASSDQTGKEEQFF
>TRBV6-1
CASSEALQYTEAFF
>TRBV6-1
CASSEGRRNTGELFF
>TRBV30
CASRPTHPVRQGRYEQYF
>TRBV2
CASRSLQGYEQYF
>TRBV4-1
CASSQFSSNQPQHF
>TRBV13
CASSLRSGRAPDTQYF
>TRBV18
CASSPGDRAVEQYF
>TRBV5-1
CASSLQGADRAFF
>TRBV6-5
CASSYQGQANTEAFF
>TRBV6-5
CAIDTQGQNYGYTF
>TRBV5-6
CASSWGQGTFGELFF
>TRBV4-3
CASSQEFRGTQYF
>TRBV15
CATSRPGTSGSQYNEQFF
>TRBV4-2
CASSQDPQGGTDTQYF
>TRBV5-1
CASSLGTSRETQYF
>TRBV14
CASSQDQSYGYTF
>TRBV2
CASGPDRGEYNEQFF
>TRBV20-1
CSARDLYTQYF
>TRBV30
CAWSFGGAIPEQYF
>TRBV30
CAWARDWRTEAFF
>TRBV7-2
CASSFLYEQYF
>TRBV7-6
CASSYEGGTQYF
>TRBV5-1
CASSLGSLVGGTEAFF
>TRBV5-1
CASSSGQYNGANVLTF
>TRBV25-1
CASSEFRLAGGNEQFF
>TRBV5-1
CASSSSTSGRYEQYF
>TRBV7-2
CASSQGQGTYEQYF
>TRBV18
CASSNNDRNTEAFF
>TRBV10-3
CAISESGQGSSFF
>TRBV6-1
CASSDQGNRAYEQYF
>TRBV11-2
CASSPYSFTETQYF
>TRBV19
CASRLRGNSYNEQFF
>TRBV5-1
CASMNTLASTDTQYF
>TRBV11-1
CASSFGGLDIQYF
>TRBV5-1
CASSSYFGGRREYEQYF
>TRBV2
CASTQTGGVGEQYF
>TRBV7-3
CASSQGASTDTQYF
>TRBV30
CAWVPPGQGNWGEQFF
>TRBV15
CATSRETGRGSPLHF
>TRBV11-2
CASSGLSGGSHNEQFF
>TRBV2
CASAASDIQYF
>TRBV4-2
CASSQARQGLSNEKLFF
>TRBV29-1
CSVPDGGGADTQYF
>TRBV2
CASSETSDTQYF
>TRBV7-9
CASGINQGRVNEQFF
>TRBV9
CASSVGNVGGQETQYF